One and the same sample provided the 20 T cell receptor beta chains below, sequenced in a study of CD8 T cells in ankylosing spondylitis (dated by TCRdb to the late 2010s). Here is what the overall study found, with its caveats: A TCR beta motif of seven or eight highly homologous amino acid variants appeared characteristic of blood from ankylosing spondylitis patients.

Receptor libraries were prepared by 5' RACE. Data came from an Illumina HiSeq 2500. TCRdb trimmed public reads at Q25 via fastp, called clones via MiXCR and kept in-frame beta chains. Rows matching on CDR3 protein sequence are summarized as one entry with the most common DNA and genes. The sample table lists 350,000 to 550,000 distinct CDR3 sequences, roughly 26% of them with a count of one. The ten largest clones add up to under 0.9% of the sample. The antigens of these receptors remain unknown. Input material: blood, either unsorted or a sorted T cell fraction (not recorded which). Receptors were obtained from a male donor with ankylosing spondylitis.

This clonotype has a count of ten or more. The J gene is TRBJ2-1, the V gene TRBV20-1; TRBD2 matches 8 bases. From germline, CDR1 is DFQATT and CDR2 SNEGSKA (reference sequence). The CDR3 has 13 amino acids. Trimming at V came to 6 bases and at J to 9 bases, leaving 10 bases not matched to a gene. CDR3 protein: CSASPSGRFEQFF. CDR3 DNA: TGCAGTGCATCCCCCAGCGGGAGATTTGAGCAGTTCTTC.

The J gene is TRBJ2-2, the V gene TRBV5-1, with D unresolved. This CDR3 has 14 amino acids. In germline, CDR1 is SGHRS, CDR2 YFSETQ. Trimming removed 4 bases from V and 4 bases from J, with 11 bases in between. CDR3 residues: CASSPPRGTGELFF. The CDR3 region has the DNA TGCGCCAGCAGCCCCCCCCGCGGCACCGGGGAGCTGTTTTTT.

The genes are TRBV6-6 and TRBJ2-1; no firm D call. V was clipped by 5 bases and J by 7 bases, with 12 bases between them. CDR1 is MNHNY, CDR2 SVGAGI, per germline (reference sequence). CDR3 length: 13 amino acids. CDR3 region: CASSIGLLNEQFF. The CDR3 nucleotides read TGTGCCAGCAGTATCGGCTTACTTAATGAGCAGTTCTTC.

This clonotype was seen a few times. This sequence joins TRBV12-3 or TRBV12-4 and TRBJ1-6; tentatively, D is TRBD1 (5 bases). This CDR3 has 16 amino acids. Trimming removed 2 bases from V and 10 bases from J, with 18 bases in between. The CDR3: CASSLWRGPEGSPLHF. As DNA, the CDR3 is TGTGCCAGCAGTTTATGGAGAGGGCCCGAGGGGTCACCCCTCCACTTT.

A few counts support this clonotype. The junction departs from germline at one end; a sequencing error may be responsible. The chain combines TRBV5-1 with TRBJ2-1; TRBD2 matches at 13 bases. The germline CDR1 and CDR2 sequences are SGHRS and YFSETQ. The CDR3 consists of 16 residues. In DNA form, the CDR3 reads TGCGCCAGCAGCCTAGGGACTAGCGGGATCTACAGTGAGCAGTTCTTC. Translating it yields CASSLGTSGIYSEQFF.

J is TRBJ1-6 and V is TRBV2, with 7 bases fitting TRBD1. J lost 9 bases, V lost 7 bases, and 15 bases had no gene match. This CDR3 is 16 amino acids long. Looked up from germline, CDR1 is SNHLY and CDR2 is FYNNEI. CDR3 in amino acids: CASKRPRQGKVSPLHF. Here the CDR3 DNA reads TGTGCCAGCAAGCGTCCGAGACAGGGTAAAGTTTCACCCCTCCACTTT.

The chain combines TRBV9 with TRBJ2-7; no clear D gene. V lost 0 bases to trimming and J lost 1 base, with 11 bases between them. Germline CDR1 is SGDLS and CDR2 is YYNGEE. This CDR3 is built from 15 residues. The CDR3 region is CASSVALPDSYEQYF. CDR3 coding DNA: TGTGCCAGCAGCGTAGCTCTGCCAGATTCCTACGAGCAGTACTTC.

This chain's CDR3 is CASSMQPNTEAFF. CDR3 DNA: TGTGCCAGCAGTATGCAGCCGAACACTGAAGCTTTCTTT. This rearrangement joins TRBV6-6 to TRBJ1-1; D remains unclear. Trimming took 5 bases from V and 1 from J, leaving 8 bases between them. The CDR3 sequence is 13 residues long. Germline V CDR1 and CDR2: MNHNY, SVGAGI (reference sequence).

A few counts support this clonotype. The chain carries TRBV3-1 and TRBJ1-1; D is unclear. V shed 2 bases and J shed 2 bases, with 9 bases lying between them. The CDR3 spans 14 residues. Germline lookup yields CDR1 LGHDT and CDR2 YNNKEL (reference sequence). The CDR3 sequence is CASSQWGTNTEAFF. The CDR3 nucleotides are TGTGCCAGCAGCCAATGGGGAACCAACACTGAAGCTTTCTTT.

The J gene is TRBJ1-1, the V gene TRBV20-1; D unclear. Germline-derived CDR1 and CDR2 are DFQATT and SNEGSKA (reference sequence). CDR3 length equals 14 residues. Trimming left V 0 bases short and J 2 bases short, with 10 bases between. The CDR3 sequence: CSARDPKTNTEAFF. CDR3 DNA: TGCAGTGCTAGAGATCCGAAGACAAACACTGAAGCTTTCTTT.

The CDR3 loop is CASRASGSSYNEQFF. The CDR3, as DNA: TGTGCCAGCCGGGCTAGCGGGAGCTCCTACAATGAGCAGTTCTTC. The V and J genes are TRBV11-2 and TRBJ2-1; 10 nucleotides align to TRBD2. The CDR3 length is 15 residues. In germline, CDR1 is SGHAT, CDR2 FQNNGV. The trim removed 8 bases at V and 0 bases at J, leaving 4 bases unmatched.

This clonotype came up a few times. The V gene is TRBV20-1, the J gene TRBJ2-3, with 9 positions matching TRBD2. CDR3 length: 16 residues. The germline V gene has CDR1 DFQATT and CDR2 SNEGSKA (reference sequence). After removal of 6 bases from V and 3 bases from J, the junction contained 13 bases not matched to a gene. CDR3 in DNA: TGCAGTGCCGAAAGTATTAGCGGGAGCGGAACAGATACGCAGTATTTT. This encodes CSAESISGSGTDTQYF.

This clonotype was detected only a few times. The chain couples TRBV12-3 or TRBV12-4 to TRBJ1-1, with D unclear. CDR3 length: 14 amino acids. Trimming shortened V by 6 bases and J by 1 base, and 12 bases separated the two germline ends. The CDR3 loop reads CASREPGRNTEAFF. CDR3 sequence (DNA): TGTGCCAGCAGAGAGCCGGGGAGGAACACTGAAGCTTTCTTT.

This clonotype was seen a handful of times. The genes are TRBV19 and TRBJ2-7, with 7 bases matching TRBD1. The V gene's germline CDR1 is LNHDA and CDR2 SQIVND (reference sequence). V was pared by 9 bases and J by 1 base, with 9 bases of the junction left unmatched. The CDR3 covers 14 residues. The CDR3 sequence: CASRRQGGSYEQYV. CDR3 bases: TGTGCCAGCCGCCGACAGGGTGGTTCCTACGAGCAGTACGTC.

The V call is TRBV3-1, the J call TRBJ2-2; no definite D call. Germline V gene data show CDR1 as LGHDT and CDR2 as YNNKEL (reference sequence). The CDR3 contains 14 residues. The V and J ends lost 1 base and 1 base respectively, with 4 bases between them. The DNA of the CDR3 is TGTGCCAGCAGCCAAGCCTGGAACACCGGGGAGCTGTTTTTT. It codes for CASSQAWNTGELFF.

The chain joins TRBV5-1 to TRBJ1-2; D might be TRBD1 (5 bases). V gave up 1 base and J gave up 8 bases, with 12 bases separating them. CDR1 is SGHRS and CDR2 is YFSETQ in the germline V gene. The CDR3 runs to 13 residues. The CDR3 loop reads CASSLSQGGGYTF. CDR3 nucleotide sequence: TGCGCCAGCAGCTTGTCCCAGGGAGGCGGCTACACCTTC.

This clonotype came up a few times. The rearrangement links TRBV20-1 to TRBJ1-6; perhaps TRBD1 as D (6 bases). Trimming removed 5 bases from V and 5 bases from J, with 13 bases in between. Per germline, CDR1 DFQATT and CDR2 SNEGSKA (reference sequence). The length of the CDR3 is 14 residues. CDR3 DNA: TGCAGTGCTGAAGGGGGACCCGATAATTCACCCCTCCACTTT. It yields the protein CSAEGGPDNSPLHF.

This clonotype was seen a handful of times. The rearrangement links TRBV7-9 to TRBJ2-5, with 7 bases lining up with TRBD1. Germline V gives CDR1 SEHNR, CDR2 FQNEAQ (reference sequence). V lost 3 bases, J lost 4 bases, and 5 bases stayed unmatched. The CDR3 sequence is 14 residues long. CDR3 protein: CASSFDRETETQYF. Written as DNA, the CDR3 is TGTGCCAGCAGCTTCGACAGGGAAACAGAGACCCAGTACTTC.

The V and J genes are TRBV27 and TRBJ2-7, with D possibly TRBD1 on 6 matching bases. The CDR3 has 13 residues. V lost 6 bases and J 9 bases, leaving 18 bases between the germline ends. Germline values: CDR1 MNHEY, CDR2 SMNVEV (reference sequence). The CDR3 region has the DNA TGTGCCAGCAGGCCAACAGGGATTGGAGCGCAGTACGTC. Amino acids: CASRPTGIGAQYV.

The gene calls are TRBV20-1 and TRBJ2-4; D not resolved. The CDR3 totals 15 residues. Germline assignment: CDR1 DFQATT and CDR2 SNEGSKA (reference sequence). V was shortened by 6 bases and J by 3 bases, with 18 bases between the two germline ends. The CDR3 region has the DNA TGCAGTGCCGGAAGGGCGCCAGGTGGCAAAAACATTCAGTACTTC. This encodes CSAGRAPGGKNIQYF.